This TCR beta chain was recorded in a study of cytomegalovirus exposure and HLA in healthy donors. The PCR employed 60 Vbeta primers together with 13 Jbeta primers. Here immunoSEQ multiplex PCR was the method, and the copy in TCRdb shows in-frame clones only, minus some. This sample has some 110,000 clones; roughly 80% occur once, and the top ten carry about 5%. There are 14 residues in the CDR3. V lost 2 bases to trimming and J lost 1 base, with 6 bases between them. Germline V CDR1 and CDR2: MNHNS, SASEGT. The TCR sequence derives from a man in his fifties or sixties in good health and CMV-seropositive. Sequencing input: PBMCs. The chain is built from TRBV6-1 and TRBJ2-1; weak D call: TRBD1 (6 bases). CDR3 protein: CASSEQGSYNEQFF. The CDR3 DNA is TGTGCCAGCAGTGAACAGGGGTCCTACAATGAGCAGTTCTTC.